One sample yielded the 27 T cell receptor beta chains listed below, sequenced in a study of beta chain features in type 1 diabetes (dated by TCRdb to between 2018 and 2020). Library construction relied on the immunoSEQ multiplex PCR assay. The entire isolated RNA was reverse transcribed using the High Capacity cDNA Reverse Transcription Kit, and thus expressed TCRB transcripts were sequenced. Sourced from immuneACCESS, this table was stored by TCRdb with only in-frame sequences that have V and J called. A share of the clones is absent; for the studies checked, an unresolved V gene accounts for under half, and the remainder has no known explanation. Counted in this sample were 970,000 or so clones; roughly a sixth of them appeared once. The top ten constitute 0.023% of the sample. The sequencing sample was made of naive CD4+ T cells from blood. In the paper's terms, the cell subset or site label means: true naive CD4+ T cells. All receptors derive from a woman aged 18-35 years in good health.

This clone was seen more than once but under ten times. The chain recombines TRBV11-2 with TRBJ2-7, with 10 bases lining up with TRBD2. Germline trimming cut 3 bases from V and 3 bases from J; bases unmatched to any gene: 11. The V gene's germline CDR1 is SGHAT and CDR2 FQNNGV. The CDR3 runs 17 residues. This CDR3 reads CASSFLLSGRAYYEQYF. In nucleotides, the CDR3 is TGTGCCAGCAGCTTTCTCTTAAGCGGGAGGGCATACTACGAGCAGTACTTC.

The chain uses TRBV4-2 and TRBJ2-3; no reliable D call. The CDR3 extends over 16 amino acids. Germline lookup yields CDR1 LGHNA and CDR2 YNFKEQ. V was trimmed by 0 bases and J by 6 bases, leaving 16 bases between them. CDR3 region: CASSQDRILVPDTQYF. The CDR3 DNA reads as TGTGCCAGCAGCCAAGATCGTATCCTAGTCCCCGATACGCAGTATTTT.

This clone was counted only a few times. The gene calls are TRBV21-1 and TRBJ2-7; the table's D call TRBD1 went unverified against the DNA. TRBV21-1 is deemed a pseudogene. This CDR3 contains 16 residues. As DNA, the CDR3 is TGTGCCAGCAGAGCAGGTACGGGAAGGGGGTGCCACGAGCAGTACTTC. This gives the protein CASRAGTGRGCHEQYF.

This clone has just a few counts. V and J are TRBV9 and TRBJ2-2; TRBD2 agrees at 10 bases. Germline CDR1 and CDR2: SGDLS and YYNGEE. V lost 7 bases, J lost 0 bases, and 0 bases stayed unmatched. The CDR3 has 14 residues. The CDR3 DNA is TGTGCCAGCGGGACTAGCGCGAACACCGGGGAGCTGTTTTTT. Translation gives CASGTSANTGELFF.

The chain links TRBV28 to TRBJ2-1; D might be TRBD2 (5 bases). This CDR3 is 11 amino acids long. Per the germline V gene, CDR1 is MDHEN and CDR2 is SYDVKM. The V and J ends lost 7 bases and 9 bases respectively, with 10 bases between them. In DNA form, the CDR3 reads TGTGCCAGCACCCTAGCAAGTGAGCAGTTCTTC. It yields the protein CASTLASEQFF. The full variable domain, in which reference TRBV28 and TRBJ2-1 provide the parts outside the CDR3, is DVKVTQSSRYLVKRTGEKVFLECVQDMDHENMFWYRQDPGLGLRLIYFSYDVKMKEKGDIPEGYSVSREKKERFSLILESASTNQTSMYLCASTLASEQFFGPGTRLTVL.

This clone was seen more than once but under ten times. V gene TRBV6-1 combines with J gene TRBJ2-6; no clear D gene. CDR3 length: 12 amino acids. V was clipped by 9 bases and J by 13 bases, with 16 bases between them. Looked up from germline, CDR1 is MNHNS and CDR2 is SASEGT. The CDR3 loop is CASTGALFVLTF. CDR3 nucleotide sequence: TGTGCCAGTACTGGAGCTCTATTTGTCCTGACTTTC.

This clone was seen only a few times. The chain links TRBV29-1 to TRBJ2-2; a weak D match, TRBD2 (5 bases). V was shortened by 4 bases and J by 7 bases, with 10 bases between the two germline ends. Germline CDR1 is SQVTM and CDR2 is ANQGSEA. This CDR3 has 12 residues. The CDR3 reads CSVGRGLGELFF. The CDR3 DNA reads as TGCAGCGTTGGCCGGGGTCTCGGGGAGCTGTTTTTT.

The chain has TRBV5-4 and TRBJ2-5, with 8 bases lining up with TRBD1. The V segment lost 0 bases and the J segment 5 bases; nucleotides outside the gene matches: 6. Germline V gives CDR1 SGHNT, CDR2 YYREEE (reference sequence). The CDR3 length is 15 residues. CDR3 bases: TGTGCCAGCAGCTTGGAGGCAGGGGGCTTCGAGACCCAGTACTTC. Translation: CASSLEAGGFETQYF.

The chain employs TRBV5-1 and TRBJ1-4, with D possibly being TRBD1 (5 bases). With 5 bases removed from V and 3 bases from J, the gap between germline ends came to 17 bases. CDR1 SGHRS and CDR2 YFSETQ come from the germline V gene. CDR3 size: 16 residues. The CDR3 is CASSFGSARANEKLFF. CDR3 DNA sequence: TGCGCCAGCAGTTTTGGTTCCGCCAGGGCTAATGAAAAACTGTTTTTT.

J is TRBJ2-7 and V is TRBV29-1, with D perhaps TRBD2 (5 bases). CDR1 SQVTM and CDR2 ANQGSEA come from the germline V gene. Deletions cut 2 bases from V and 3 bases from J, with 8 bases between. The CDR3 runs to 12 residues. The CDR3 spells CSVELSGYEQYF. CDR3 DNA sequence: TGCAGCGTTGAACTAAGCGGCTACGAGCAGTACTTC.

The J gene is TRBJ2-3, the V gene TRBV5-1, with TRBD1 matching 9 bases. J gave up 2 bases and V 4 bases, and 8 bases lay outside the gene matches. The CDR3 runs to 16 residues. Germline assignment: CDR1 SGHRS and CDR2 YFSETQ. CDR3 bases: TGCGCCAGCAGCACCGGACAGGGGCTTTTCACAGATACGCAGTATTTT. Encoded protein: CASSTGQGLFTDTQYF. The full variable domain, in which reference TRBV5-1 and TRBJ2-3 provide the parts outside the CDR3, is KAGVTQTPRYLIKTRGQQVTLSCSPISGHRSVSWYQQTPGQGLQFLFEYFSETQRNKGNFPGRFSGRQFSNSRSEMNVSTLELGDSALYLCASSTGQGLFTDTQYFGPGTRLTVL.

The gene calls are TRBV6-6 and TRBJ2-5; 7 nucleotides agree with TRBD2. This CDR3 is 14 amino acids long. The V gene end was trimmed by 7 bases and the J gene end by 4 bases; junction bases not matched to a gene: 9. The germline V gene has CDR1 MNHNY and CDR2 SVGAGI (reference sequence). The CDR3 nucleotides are TGTGCCAGCAATAGGCGGGAGATATCAGAGACCCAGTACTTC. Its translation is CASNRREISETQYF.

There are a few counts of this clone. The DNA for the CDR3 is TGTGCCAGCAGCCAAGAGTTAAGGGTGCCCGGGGAGCTGTTTTTT. Residues: CASSQELRVPGELFF. J is TRBJ2-2 and V is TRBV4-2; D call uncertain. V was clipped by 0 bases and J by 6 bases, with 11 bases between them. Germline CDR1 LGHNA, CDR2 YNFKEQ. This CDR3 is built from 15 residues.

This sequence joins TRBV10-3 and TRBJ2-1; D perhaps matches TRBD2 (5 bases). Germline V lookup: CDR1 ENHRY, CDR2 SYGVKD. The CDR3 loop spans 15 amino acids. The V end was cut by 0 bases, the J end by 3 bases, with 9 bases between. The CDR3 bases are TGTGCCATCAGTGAGTCCGAGCGGATCTACAATGAGCAGTTCTTC. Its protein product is CAISESERIYNEQFF.

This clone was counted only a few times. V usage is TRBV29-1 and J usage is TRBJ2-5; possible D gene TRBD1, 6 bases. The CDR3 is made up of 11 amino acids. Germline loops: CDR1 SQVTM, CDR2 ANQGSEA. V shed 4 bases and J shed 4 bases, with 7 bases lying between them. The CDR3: CSVGGRETQYF. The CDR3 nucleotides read TGCAGCGTTGGGGGGCGAGAGACCCAGTACTTC.

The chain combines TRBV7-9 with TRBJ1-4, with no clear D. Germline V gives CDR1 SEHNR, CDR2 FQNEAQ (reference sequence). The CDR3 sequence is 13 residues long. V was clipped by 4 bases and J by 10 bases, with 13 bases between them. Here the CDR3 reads CASSSLQIGKLFF. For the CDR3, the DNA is TGTGCCAGCAGCTCACTCCAGATCGGAAAACTGTTTTTT.

The chain's CDR3 is CAISESAVGGSSTDTQYF. CDR3 coding DNA: TGTGCCATCAGTGAGTCGGCCGTGGGGGGATCTAGCACAGATACGCAGTATTTT. This chain uses TRBV10-3 with TRBJ2-3; D perhaps matches TRBD2 (6 bases). V lost 0 bases and J lost 0, with 16 bases in between. This CDR3 has 18 residues. The germline CDR1 and CDR2 sequences are ENHRY and SYGVKD.

The CDR3 loop reads CASSPGGSRYEQYF. The CDR3 DNA is TGTGCCAGCAGCCCCGGGGGGAGTAGGTACGAGCAGTACTTC. The genes are TRBV7-2 and TRBJ2-7; TRBD2 matches 7 bases. Germline CDR1 SGHTA, CDR2 FQGNSA. This CDR3 contains 14 residues. J lost 4 bases, V lost 5 bases, and 8 bases had no gene match.

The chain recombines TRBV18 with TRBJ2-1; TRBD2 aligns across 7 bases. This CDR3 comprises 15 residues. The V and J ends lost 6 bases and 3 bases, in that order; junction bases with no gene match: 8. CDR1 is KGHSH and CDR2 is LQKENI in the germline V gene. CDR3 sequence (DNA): TGTGCCAGCTCCCCGGGGGAGGGCCTCTACAATGAGCAGTTCTTC. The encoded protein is CASSPGEGLYNEQFF.

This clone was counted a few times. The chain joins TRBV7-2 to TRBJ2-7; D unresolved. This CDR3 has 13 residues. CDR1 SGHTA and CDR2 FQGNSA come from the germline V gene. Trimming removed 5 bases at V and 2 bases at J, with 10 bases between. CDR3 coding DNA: TGTGCCAGCAGCGATATGGCAGCCTACGAGCAGTACTTC. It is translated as CASSDMAAYEQYF.

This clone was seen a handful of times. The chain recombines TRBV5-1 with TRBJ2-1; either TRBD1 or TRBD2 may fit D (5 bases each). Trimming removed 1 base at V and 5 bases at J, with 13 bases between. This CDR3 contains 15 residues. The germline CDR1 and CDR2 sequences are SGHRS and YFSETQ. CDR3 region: CASSLWGGPNNEQFF. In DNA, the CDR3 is TGCGCCAGCAGCTTGTGGGGCGGGCCGAACAATGAGCAGTTCTTC.

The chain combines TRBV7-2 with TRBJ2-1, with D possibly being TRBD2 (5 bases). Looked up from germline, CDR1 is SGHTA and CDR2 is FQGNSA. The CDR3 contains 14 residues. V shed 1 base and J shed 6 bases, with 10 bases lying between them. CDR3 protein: CASSLVLALNEQFF. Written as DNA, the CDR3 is TGTGCCAGCAGCTTAGTCCTAGCCCTCAATGAGCAGTTCTTC.

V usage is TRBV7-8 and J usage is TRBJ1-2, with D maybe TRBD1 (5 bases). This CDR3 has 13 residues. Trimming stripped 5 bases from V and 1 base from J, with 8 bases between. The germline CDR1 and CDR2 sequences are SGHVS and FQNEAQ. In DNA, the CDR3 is TGTGCCAGCAGCCCCGACAGTAACTATGGCTACACCTTC. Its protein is CASSPDSNYGYTF.

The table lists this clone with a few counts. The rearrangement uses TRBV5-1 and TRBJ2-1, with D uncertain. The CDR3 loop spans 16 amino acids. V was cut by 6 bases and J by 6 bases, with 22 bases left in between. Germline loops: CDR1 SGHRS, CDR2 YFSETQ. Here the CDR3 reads CASTVTAGRRFNEQFF. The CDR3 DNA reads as TGCGCCAGCACCGTTACAGCTGGACGCCGATTCAATGAGCAGTTCTTC.

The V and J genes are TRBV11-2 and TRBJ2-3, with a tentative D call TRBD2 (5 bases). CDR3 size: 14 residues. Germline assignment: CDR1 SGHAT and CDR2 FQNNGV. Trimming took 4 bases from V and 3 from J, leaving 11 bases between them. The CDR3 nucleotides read TGTGCCAGCAGCTCCCGGGAAGGGACAGATACGCAGTATTTT. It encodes CASSSREGTDTQYF.

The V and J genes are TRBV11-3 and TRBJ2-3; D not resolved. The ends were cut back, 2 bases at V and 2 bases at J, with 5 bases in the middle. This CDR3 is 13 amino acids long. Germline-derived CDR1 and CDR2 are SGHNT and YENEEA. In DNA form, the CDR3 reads TGTGCCAGCAGCTTACTAGTCACAGATACGCAGTATTTT. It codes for CASSLLVTDTQYF. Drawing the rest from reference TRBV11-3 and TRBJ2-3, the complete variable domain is EAGVVQSPRYKIIEKKQPVAFWCNPISGHNTLYWYLQNLGQGPELLIRYENEEAVDDSQLPKDRFSAERLKGVDSTLKIQPAELGDSAVYLCASSLLVTDTQYFGPGTRLTVL.

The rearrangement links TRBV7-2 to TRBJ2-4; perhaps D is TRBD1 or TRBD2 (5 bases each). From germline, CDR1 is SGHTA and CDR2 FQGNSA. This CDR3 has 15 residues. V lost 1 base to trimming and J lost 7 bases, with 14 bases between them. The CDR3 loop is CASSLVRGGSNIQYF. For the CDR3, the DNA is TGTGCCAGCAGCTTAGTTCGTGGGGGTTCCAACATTCAGTACTTC. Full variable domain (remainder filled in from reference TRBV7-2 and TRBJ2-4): GAGVSQSPSNKVTEKGKDVELRCDPISGHTALYWYRQSLGQGLEFLIYFQGNSAPDKSGLPSDRFSAERTGGSVSTLTIQRTQQEDSAVYLCASSLVRGGSNIQYFGAGTRLSVL.